This TCR beta chain was identified during a study of blood T cell repertoires in COVID-19. The wider study: Nucleic acid was either cDNA or gDNA, and it came from T cells, B-cell-depleted T cells, or PBMCs.

TCRdb's table, derived via immunoSEQ multiplex PCR, lists solely in-frame clones and lacks some. This table has 95,000 to 120,000 clones, less than 85% appearing once. Germline values: CDR1 SGHAT, CDR2 FQNNGV. The V gene lost 5 bases and the J gene lost 5 bases, with 16 bases spanning the gap. The CDR3 loop spans 16 amino acids. Sequenced material: peripheral blood. This rearrangement joins TRBV11-2 to TRBJ1-6; the D gene is possibly TRBD1 (5 bases). The sequence derives from a woman between 35 and 50 years old with acute or convalescent COVID-19. The CDR3 protein is CASSRGGTGNNSPLHF. Written as DNA, the CDR3 is TGTGCCAGCAGCCGGGGGGGTACAGGAAATAATTCACCCCTCCACTTT.